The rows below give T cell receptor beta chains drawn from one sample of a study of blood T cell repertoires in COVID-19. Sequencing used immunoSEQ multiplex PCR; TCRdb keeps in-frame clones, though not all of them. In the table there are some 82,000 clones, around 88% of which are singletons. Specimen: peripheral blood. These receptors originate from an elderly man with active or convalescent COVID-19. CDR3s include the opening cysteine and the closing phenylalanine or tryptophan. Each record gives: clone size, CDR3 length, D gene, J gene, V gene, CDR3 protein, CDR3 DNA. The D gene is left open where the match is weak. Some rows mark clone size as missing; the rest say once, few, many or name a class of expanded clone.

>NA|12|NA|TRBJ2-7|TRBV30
CAWSVTGNEQYF
TGTGCCTGGAGTGTAACGGGGAACGAGCAGTACTTC
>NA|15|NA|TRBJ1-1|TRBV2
CASSETGGVDTEAFF
TGTGCCAGCAGCGAGACGGGGGGGGTAGACACTGAAGCTTTCTTT
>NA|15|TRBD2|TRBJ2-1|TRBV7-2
CASSPTSDNYNEQFF
TGTGCCAGCAGCCCCACTAGCGACAACTACAATGAGCAGTTCTTC
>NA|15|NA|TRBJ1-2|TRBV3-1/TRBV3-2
CASSQGGGRDYGYTF
TGTGCCAGCAGCCAAGGGGGAGGGAGGGACTATGGCTACACCTTC
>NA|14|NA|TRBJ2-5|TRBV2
CASSEALRGETQYF
TGTGCCAGCAGTGAAGCGCTAAGGGGGGAGACCCAGTACTTC
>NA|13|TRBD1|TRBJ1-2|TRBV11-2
CASSQTGDGGYTF
TGTGCCAGCAGCCAGACAGGGGATGGTGGCTACACCTTC
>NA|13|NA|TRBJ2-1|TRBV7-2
CASSNPSNNEQFF
TGTGCCAGCAGCAATCCTAGCAACAATGAGCAGTTCTTC
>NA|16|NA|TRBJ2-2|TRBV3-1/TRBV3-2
CASSPAALGAGGELFF
TGTGCCAGCAGCCCTGCCGCGCTTGGTGCTGGCGGGGAGCTGTTTTTT
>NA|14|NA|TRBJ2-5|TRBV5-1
CASSFSRGEETQYF
TGCGCCAGCAGCTTTAGCAGGGGCGAAGAGACCCAGTACTTC
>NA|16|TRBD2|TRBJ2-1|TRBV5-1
CASSLGGQRGQNEQFF
TGCGCCAGCAGCTTGGGTGGGCAGCGGGGCCAAAATGAGCAGTTCTTC
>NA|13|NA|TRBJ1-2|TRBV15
CATSREGSRGYTF
TGTGCCACCAGCAGAGAGGGCAGCCGAGGCTACACCTTC
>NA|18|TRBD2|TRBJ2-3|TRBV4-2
CASSRELGTSGGTDTQYF
TGTGCCAGCAGTAGGGAACTTGGGACTAGCGGAGGCACAGATACGCAGTATTTT
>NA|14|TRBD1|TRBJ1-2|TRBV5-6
CASSLGETGYGYTF
TGTGCCAGCAGCTTGGGGGAGACAGGGTATGGCTACACCTTC
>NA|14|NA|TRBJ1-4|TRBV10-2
CASSESIEGVKLFF
TGCGCCAGCAGTGAGTCGATTGAGGGGGTAAAACTGTTTTTT
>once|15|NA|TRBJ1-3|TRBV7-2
CASSYLGGAGNTIYF
TGTGCCAGCAGCTACCTAGGGGGGGCTGGAAACACCATATATTTT
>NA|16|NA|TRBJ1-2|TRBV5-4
CASYPAPGEVNYGYTF
TGTGCCAGCTACCCGGCTCCGGGTGAGGTTAACTATGGCTACACCTTC
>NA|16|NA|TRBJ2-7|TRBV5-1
CASSLFFRQGGYEQYF
TGCGCCAGCAGCTTGTTTTTTAGGCAGGGGGGCTACGAGCAGTACTTC
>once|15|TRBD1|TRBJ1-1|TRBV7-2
CASSPVVGQGREAFF
TGTGCCAGCAGCCCGGTCGTGGGACAGGGAAGAGAAGCTTTCTTT
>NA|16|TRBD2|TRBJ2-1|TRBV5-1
CASSLASGGEYNEQFF
TGCGCCAGCAGCTTGGCGAGCGGGGGAGAGTACAATGAGCAGTTCTTC
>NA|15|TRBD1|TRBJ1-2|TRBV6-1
CASSEDGTGPYGYTF
TGTGCCAGCAGTGAAGATGGGACAGGTCCCTATGGCTACACCTTC
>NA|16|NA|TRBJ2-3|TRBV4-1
CASSFGQGRLADTQYF
TGCGCCAGCAGCTTTGGGCAGGGTAGGTTAGCAGATACGCAGTATTTT
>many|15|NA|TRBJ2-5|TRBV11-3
CASSAAGEGQETQYF
TGTGCCAGCAGCGCCGCTGGAGAGGGACAAGAGACCCAGTACTTC
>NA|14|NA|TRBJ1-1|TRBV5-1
CASSLGQPNTEAFF
TGCGCCAGCAGCTTGGGACAGCCGAACACTGAAGCTTTCTTT
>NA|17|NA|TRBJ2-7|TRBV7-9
CASSLDGTPKSSYEQYF
TGTGCCAGCAGCTTAGACGGGACTCCGAAATCTTCCTACGAGCAGTACTTC
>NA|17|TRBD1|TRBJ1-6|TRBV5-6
CASSPGTGNSYNSPLHF
TGTGCCAGCAGTCCGGGGACAGGAAACTCCTATAATTCACCCCTCCACTTT
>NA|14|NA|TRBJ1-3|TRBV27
CASSLGGGGNTIYF
TGTGCCAGCAGTTTGGGGGGTGGTGGAAACACCATATATTTT
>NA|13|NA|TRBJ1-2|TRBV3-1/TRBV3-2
CASSLNTPGGYTF
TGTGCCAGCAGCTTAAATACTCCGGGGGGCTACACCTTC
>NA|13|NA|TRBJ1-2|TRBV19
CASIGRSNYGYTF
TGTGCCAGTATCGGCAGGTCTAACTATGGCTACACCTTC
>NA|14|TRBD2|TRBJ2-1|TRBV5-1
CASSSTPGGNEQFF
TGCGCCAGCAGCTCCACACCGGGGGGGAATGAGCAGTTCTTC
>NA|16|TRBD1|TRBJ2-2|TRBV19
CASSSTRTGRTGELFF
TGTGCCAGTAGTAGCACCAGGACAGGGAGGACCGGGGAGCTGTTTTTT
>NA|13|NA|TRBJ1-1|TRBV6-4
CASSGAGDTEAFF
TGTGCCAGCAGTGGGGCAGGGGACACTGAAGCTTTCTTT
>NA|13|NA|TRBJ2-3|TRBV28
CASKPQITDTQYF
TGTGCCAGCAAACCCCAGATCACAGATACGCAGTATTTT
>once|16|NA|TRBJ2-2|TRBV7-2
CASSPSGVGAGGELFF
TGTGCCAGCAGCCCGAGCGGTGTGGGGGCGGGCGGGGAGCTGTTTTTT
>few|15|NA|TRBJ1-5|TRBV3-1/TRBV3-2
CASSQGTTGNQPQHF
TGTGCCAGCAGCCAAGGAACGACGGGAAATCAGCCCCAGCATTTT
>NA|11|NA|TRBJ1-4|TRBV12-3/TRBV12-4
CASSLQEKLFF
TGTGCCAGCAGTCTCCAGGAAAAACTGTTTTTT
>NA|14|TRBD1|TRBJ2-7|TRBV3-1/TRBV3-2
CASSQGQGADEQYF
TGTGCCAGCAGCCAAGGACAGGGGGCCGACGAGCAGTACTTC
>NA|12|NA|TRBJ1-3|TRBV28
CASSLIRDTIYF
TGTGCCAGCAGTTTAATACGAGACACCATATATTTT
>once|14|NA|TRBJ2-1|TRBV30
CAWIPRPSPNEQFF
TGTGCCTGGATTCCCCGGCCTAGTCCCAATGAGCAGTTCTTC
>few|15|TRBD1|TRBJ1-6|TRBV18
CASSPDRGDGSPLHF
TGTGCCAGCTCACCCGACAGGGGAGATGGTTCACCCCTCCACTTT
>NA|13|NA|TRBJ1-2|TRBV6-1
CASSELQGYGYTF
TGTGCCAGCAGTGAACTACAGGGCTATGGCTACACCTTC
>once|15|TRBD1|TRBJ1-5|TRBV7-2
CASSSRQGQSQPQHF
TGTGCCAGCAGCTCCCGACAGGGACAATCTCAGCCCCAGCATTTT
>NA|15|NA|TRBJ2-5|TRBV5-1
CASSLSAGAVETQYF
TGCGCCAGCAGCTTGTCGGCAGGGGCCGTTGAGACCCAGTACTTC